The text below deals with one TCR beta chain. As yet, its antigen is unknown. These data come from a study of early T cells in non-severe SARS-CoV-2 infection. Study-level information: The sequenced material was bulk RNA from unsorted whole blood, and its chains were unpaired. Whole-study results and caveats: VDJdb matching skewed toward anti-spike CD8 responses, missing private and CD4 specificities.

V lost 5 bases, J lost 2 bases, and 13 bases lay in between. The CDR3 has 16 residues. The germline V gene encodes CDR1 SGHVS and CDR2 FNYEAQ. As part of library construction, unique molecular identifiers were attached to individual cDNA molecules. TCRdb re-called the 5' RACE reads with MiXCR, one entry per CDR3 protein. The sample lists approximately 42,000 distinct CDR3 sequences, approximately 6.9% occurring once. The J gene is TRBJ2-6, the V gene TRBV7-6; tentatively, D is TRBD2 (5 bases). The receptor's source is an adult who was a healthcare worker with PCR-confirmed SARS-CoV-2 infection or an uninfected control (not recorded which). The sequenced sample was whole blood. The CDR3 reads CASSRGVGAGANVLTF. CDR3 in DNA: TGTGCCAGCAGCCGAGGAGTCGGGGCTGGGGCCAACGTCCTGACTTTC. The full variable domain, its missing parts supplied by reference TRBV7-6 and TRBJ2-6, is GAGVSQSPRYKVTKRGQDVALRCDPISGHVSLYWYRQALGQGPEFLTYFNYEAQQDKSGLPNDRFSAERPEGSISTLTIQRTEQRDSAMYRCASSRGVGAGANVLTFGAGSRLTVL.